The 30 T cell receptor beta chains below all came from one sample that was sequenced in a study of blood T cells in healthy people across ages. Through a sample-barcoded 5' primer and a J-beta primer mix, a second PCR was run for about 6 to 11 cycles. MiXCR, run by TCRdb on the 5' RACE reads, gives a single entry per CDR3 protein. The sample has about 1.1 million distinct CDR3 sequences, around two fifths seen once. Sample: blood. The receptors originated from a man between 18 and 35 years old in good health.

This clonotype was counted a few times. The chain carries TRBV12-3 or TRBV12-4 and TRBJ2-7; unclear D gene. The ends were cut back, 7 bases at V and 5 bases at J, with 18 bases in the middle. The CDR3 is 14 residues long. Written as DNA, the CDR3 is TGTGCCAGCACCAAGAGTGCTACCCCAGACGAGCAGTACTTC. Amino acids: CASTKSATPDEQYF.

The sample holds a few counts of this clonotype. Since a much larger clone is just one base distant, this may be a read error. DNA for the CDR3: TGTGCCAGCAGTTTAAATCTACGCGACGAGCAGTACTTC. Translating gives CASSLNLRDEQYF. The chain recombines TRBV12-3 or TRBV12-4 with TRBJ2-7; D unclear. V gave up 2 bases and J gave up 5 bases, with 10 bases separating them. The CDR3 is 13 amino acids.

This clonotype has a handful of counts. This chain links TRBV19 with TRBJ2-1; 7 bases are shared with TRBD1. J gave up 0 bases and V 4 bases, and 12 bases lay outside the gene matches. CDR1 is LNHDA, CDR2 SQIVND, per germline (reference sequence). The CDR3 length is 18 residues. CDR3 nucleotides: TGTGCCAGTAGTAGGGACAGTTTAGAGGGAAGCTCCTACAATGAGCAGTTCTTC. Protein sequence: CASSRDSLEGSSYNEQFF.

In DNA, the CDR3 is TGTGCCAGCAGTGAAATCGGACAGAGGACTGAAGCTTTCTTT. Amino acids: CASSEIGQRTEAFF. The chain joins TRBV6-1 to TRBJ1-1; TRBD1 might be the D (6 bases). Trimming removed 2 bases at V and 5 bases at J, with 12 bases between. The CDR3 length is 14 residues. Germline V CDR1 and CDR2: MNHNS, SASEGT.

The CDR3 reads CASSSHRDSQETQYF. The CDR3 DNA reads TGTGCCAGCAGTTCTCACCGGGACAGCCAAGAGACCCAGTACTTC. The chain combines TRBV6-6 with TRBJ2-5; 7 bases line up with TRBD1. The CDR3 extends over 15 amino acids. CDR1 is MNHNY, CDR2 SVGAGI, per germline (reference sequence). V lost 4 bases and J lost 1; bases outside the gene matches: 6.

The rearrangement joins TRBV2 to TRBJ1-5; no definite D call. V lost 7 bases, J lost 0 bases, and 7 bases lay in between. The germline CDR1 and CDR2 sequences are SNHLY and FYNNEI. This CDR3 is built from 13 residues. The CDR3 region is CASTIHSNQPQHF. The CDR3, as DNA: TGTGCCAGCACGATCCATAGCAATCAGCCCCAGCATTTT.

CDR3 DNA sequence: TGTGCCAGCAGCTTAGTACGGGGAGGGGAGACCCAGTACTTC. Its protein product is CASSLVRGGETQYF. This rearrangement joins TRBV13 to TRBJ2-5, with 7 bases fitting TRBD2. V was pared by 1 base and J by 5 bases, with 4 bases of the junction left unmatched. Germline V gene sequence: CDR1 PRHDT, CDR2 FYEKMQ (reference sequence). The CDR3 spans 14 residues.

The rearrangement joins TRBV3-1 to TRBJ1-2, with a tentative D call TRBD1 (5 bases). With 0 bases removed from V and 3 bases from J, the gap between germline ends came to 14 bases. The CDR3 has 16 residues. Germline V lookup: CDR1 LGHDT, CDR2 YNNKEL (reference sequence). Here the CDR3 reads CASSQDWRGSHYGYTF. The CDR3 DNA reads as TGTGCCAGCAGCCAAGATTGGAGGGGCAGTCACTATGGCTACACCTTC.

This CDR3 is CASSLVTQAAEAFF. The CDR3 nucleotides are TGTGCCAGCAGCTTAGTTACGCAGGCAGCCGAAGCTTTCTTT. The chain employs TRBV7-2 and TRBJ1-1; D unclear. V was clipped by 1 base and J by 8 bases, with 14 bases between them. The CDR3 has 14 residues. The V gene's germline CDR1 is SGHTA and CDR2 FQGNSA.

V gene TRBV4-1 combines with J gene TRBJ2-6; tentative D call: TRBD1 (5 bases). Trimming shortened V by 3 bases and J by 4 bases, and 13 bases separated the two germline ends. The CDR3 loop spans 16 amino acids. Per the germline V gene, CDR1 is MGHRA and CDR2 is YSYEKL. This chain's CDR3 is CASSHPPGSGANVLTF. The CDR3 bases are TGCGCCAGCAGCCACCCTCCAGGGTCCGGGGCCAACGTCCTGACTTTC.

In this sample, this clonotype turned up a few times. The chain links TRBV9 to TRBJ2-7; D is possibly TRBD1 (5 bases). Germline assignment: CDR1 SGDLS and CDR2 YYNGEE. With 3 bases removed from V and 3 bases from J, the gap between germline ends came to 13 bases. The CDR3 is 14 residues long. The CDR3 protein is CASSARDSYYEQYF. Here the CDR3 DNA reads TGTGCCAGCAGCGCCCGAGACAGCTACTACGAGCAGTACTTC. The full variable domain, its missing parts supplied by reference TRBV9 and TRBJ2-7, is DSGVTQTPKHLITATGQRVTLRCSPRSGDLSVYWYQQSLDQGLQFLIQYYNGEERAKGNILERFSAQQFPDLHSELNLSSLELGDSALYFCASSARDSYYEQYFGPGTRLTVT.

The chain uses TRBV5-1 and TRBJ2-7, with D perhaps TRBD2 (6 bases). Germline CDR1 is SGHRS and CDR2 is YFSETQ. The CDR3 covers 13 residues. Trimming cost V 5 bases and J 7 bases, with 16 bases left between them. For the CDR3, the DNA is TGCGCCAGCAGATCGGGGGTTTCGAATGAGCAGTACTTC. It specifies CASRSGVSNEQYF.

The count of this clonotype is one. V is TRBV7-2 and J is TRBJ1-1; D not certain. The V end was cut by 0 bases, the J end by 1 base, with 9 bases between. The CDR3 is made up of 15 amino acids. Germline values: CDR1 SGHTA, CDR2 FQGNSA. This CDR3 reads CASSLAASPNTEAFF. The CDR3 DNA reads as TGTGCCAGCAGCTTAGCTGCATCACCGAACACTGAAGCTTTCTTT.

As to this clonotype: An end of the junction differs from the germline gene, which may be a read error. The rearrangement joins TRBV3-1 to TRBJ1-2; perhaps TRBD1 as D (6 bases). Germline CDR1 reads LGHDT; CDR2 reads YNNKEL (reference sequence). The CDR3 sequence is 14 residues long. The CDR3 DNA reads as TGTGCCAGCACCCAAGACAGGACCCCCTATGGCTACACCTTC. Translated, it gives CASTQDRTPYGYTF.

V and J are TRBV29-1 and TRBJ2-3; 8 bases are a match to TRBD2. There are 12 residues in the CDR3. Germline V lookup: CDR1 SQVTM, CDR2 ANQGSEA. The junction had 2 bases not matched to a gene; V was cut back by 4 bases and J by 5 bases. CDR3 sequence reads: CSVAGGEDTQYF. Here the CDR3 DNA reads TGCAGCGTTGCGGGGGGGGAAGATACGCAGTATTTT.

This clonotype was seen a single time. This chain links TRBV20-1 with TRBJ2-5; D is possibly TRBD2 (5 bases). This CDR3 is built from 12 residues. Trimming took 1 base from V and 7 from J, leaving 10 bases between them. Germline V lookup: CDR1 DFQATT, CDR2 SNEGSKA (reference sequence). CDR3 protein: CSARAGKGTQYF. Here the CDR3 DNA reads TGCAGTGCTAGAGCGGGGAAAGGGACCCAGTACTTC.

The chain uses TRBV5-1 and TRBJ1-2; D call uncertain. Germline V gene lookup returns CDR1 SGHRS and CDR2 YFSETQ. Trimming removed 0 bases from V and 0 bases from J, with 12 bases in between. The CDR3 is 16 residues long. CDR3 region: CASSLGSLRANYGYTF. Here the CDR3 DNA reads TGCGCCAGCAGCTTGGGATCTCTAAGAGCTAACTATGGCTACACCTTC.

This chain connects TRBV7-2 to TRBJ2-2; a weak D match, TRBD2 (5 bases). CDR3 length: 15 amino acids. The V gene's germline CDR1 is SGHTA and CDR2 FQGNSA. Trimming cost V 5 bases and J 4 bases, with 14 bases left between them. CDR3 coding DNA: TGTGCCAGCAGCCCTCCGGGGAGTGGCACCGGGGAGCTGTTTTTT. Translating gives CASSPPGSGTGELFF.

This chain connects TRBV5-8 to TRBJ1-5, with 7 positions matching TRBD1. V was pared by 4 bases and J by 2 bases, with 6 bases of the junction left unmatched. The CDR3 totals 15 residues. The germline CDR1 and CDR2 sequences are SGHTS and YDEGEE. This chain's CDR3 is CASSRGQPGNQPQHF. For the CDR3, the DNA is TGTGCCAGCAGCCGGGGACAGCCGGGCAATCAGCCCCAGCATTTT. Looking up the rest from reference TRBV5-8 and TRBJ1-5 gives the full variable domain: EAGVTQSPTHLIKTRGQQATLRCSPISGHTSVYWYQQALGLGLQFLLWYDEGEERNRGNFPPRFSGRQFPNYSSELNVNALELEDSALYLCASSRGQPGNQPQHFGDGTRLSIL.

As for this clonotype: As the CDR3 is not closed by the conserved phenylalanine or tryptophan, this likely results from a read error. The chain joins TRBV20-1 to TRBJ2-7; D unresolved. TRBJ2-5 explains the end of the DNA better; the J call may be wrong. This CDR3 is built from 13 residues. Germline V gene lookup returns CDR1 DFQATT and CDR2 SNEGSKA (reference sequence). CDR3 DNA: TGCAGTGCTAGAGATGGCGGCCAAGAGACCCAGTACTTA. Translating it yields CSARDGGQETQYL.

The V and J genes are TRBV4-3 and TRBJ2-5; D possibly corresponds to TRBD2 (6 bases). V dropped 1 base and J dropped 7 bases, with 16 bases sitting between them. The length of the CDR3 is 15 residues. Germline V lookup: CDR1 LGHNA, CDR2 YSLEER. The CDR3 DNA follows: TGCGCCAGCAGCCAAGGTGCCTGGGAGGCGGGGACCCAGTACTTC. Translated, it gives CASSQGAWEAGTQYF.

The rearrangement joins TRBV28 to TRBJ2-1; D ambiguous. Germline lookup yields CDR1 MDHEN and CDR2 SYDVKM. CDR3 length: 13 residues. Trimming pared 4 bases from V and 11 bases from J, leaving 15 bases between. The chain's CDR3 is CASSSGPLRQQFF. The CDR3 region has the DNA TGTGCCAGCAGTTCCGGGCCACTAAGGCAGCAGTTCTTC.

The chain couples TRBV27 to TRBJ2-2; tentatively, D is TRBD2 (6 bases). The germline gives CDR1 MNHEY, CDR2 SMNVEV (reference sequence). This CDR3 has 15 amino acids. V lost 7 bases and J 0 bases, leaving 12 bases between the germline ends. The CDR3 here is CASTELAPNTGELFF. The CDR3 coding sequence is TGTGCCAGCACAGAGCTAGCGCCGAACACCGGGGAGCTGTTTTTT.

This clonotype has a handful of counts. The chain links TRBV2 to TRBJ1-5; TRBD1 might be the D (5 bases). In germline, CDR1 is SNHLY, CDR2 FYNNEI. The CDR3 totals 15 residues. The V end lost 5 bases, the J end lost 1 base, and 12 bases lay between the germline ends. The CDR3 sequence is CASSQDKLSNQPQHF. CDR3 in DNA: TGTGCCAGCAGTCAGGACAAGCTAAGCAATCAGCCCCAGCATTTT.

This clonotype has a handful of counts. CDR3 in DNA: TGTGCCAGCTCACTTGGACAGGGGTACTACGAGCAGTACTTC. It specifies CASSLGQGYYEQYF. The genes are TRBV18 and TRBJ2-7, with 9 positions matching TRBD1. CDR1 and CDR2 (germline): KGHSH, LQKENI. The CDR3 consists of 14 residues. V gave up 4 bases and J gave up 3 bases; unmatched junction bases: 4.

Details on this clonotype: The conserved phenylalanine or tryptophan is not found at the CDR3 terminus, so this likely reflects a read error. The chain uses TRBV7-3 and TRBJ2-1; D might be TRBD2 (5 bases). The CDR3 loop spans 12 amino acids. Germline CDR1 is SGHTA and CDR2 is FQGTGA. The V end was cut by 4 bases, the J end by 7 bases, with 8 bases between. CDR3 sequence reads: CASSSPGNEQFS. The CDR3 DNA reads TGTGCCAGCAGCTCCCCGGGGAATGAGCAGTTCTCC.

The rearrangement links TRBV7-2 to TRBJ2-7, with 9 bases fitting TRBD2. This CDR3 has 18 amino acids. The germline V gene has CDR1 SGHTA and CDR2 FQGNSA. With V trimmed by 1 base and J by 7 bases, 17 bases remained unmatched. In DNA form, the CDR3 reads TGTGCCAGCAGCTTAGTGATTGAAGGGACTAGCTATGGCAATGAGCAGTACTTC. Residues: CASSLVIEGTSYGNEQYF.

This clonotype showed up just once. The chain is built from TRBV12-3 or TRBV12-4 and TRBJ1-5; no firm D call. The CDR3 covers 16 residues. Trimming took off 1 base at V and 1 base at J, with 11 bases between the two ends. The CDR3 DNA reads TGTGCCAGCAGTTTAGAGACGGATATAAGCAATCAGCCCCAGCATTTT. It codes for CASSLETDISNQPQHF.

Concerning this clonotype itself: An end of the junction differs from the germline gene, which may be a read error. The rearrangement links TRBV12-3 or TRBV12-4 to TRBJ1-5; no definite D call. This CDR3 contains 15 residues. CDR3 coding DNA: TGTGCCAGCAGCCGCGACCTCTATGGCAATCGGCCCCAGCATTTT. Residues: CASSRDLYGNRPQHF.

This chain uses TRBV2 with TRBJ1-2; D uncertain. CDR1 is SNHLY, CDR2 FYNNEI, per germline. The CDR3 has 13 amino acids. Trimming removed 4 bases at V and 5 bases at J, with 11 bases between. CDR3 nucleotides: TGTGCCAGCAGTGGGGAAGAGGTGTATGGCTACACCTTC. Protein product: CASSGEEVYGYTF.